The present entry profiles one T cell receptor beta chain with its context. Antigen specificity is unknown. The V segment lost 6 bases and the J segment 5 bases; nucleotides outside the gene matches: 11. CDR1 is MNHNS and CDR2 is SASEGT in the germline V gene. This CDR3 comprises 15 residues. The data originate from a study of cytomegalovirus exposure and HLA in healthy donors. At the level of the study: A subsequent analysis stated that the 110 or so validation repertoires were run on the same platform as the approximately 700 first-cohort repertoires. Findings and limits, study-wide: Rarity characterized most TCR sequences, yet some public TCRs appeared in many donors. Some TCR beta chains (approximately 180 of them) were listed as cytomegalovirus-associated.

TCRdb keeps only in-frame clones here, not all; method: immunoSEQ multiplex PCR. The sample holds 150,000 or so clones, more than 70% seen once. The donors were members of the 120-subject validation cohort (separate from the approximately 670-subject first cohort). The TCR sequence derives from a human donor in good health. The chain recombines TRBV6-1 with TRBJ1-2; 8 bases map to TRBD1. The material sequenced was PBMCs. CDR3 protein: CASRDRVEALYGYTF. CDR3 bases: TGTGCCAGCAGGGACAGGGTCGAAGCCCTTTATGGCTACACCTTC.